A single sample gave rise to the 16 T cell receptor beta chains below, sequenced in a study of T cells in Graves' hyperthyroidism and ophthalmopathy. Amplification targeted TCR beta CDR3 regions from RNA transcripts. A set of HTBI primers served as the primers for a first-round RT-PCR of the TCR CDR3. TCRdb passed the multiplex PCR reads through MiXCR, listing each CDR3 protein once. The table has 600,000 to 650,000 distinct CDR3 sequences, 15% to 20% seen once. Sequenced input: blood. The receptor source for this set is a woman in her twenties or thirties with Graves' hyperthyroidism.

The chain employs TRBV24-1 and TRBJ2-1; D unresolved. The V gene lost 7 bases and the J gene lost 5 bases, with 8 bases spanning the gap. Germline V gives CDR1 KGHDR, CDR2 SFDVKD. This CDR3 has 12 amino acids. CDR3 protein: CATSIANNEQFF. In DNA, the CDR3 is TGTGCCACCAGCATCGCAAACAATGAGCAGTTCTTC.

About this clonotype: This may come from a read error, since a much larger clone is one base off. CDR3 region: CSVGEDGGRTEAFF. The CDR3 DNA reads TGCAGCGTCGGAGAGGACGGGGGGCGAACTGAAGCTTTCTTT. This chain links TRBV29-1 with TRBJ1-1; possible D gene TRBD1, 6 bases. CDR1 and CDR2 (germline): SQVTM, ANQGSEA. V shed 6 bases and J shed 5 bases, with 19 bases lying between them. The CDR3 consists of 14 residues.

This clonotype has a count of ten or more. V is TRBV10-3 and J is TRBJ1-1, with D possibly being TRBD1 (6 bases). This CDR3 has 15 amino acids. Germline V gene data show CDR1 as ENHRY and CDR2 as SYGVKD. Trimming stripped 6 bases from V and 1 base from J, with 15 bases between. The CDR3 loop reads CAIRDSRGRNTEAFF. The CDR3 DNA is TGTGCCATCAGAGACTCCAGGGGAAGGAACACTGAAGCTTTCTTT.

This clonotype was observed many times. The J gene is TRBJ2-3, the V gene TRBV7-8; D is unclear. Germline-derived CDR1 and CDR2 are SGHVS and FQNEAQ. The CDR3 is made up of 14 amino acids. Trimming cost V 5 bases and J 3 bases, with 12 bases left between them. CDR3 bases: TGTGCCAGCAGCCAGACCTTCCAGACAGATACGCAGTATTTT. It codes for CASSQTFQTDTQYF. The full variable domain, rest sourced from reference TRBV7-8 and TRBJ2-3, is GAGVSQSPRYKVAKRGQDVALRCDPISGHVSLFWYQQALGQGPEFLTYFQNEAQLDKSGLPSDRFFAERPEGSVSTLKIQRTQQEDSAVYLCASSQTFQTDTQYFGPGTRLTVL.

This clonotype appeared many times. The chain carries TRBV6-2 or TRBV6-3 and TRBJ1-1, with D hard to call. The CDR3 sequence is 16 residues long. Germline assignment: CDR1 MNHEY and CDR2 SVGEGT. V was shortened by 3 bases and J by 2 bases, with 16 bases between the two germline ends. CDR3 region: CASSYTNERSNTEAFF. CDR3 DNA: TGTGCCAGCAGTTATACAAACGAACGGAGTAACACTGAAGCTTTCTTT.

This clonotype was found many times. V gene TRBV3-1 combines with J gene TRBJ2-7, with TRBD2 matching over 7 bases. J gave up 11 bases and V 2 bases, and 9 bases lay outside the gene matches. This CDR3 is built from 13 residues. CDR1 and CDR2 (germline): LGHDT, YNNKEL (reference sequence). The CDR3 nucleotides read TGTGCCAGCAGCCAATCTGGAGTGCGGGAGAAGTACTTC. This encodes CASSQSGVREKYF.

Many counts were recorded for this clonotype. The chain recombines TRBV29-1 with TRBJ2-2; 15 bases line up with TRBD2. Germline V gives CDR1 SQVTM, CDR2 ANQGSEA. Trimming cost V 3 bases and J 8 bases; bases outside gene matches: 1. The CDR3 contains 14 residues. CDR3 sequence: CSVEGLAGGGELFF. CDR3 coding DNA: TGCAGCGTTGAGGGACTAGCGGGAGGAGGGGAGCTGTTTTTT.

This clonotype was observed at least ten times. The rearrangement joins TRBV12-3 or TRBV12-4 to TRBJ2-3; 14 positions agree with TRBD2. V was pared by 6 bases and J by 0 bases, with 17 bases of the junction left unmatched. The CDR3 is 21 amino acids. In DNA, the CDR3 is TGTGCCAGCAGGGGTCGACCGTGGACTAGCGGGAGGTTACCTAGCACAGATACGCAGTATTTT. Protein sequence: CASRGRPWTSGRLPSTDTQYF.

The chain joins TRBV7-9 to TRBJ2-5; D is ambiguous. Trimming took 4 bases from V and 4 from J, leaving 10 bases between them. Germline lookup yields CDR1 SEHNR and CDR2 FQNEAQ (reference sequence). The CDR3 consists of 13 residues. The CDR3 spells CASSSKGRETQYF. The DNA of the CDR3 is TGTGCCAGCAGCTCGAAGGGTCGAGAGACCCAGTACTTC.

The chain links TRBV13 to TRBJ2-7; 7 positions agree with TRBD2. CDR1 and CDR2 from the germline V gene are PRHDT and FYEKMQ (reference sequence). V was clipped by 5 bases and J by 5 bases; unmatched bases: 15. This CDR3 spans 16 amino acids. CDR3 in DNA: TGTGCCAGCAGCAGCGGGGAATACAGCAGGTCCCACGAGCAGTACTTC. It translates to CASSSGEYSRSHEQYF.

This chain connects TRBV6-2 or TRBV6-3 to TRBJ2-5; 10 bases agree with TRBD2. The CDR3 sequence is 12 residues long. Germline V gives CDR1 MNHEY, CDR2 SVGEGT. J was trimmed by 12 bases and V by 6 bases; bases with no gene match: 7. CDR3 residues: CASSSLTSGEYF. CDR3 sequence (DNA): TGTGCCAGCAGCTCGCTTACTAGCGGGGAGTACTTC.

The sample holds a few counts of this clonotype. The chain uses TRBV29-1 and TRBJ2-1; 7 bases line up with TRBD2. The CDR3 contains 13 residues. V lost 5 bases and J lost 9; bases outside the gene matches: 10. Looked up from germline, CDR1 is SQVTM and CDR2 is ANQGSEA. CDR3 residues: CSVSAGAHSEQFF. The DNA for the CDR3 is TGCAGCGTTTCGGCGGGAGCCCACAGTGAGCAGTTCTTC.

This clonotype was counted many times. CDR3 amino acids: CASSLTGGRKYEQYF. In nucleotides, the CDR3 is TGTGCCAGCAGTTTAACCGGCGGGAGGAAGTACGAGCAGTACTTC. This chain links TRBV27 with TRBJ2-7, with 8 nucleotides matching TRBD2. The CDR3 loop spans 15 amino acids. V gave up 2 bases and J gave up 4 bases; unmatched junction bases: 7. Germline V gene lookup returns CDR1 MNHEY and CDR2 SMNVEV (reference sequence).

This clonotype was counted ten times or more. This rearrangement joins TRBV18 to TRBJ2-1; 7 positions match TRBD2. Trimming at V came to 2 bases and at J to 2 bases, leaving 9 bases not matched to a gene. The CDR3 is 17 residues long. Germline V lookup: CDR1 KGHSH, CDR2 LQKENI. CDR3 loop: CASSPAVPGGAYNEQFF. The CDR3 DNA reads TGTGCCAGCTCACCAGCGGTACCGGGAGGCGCCTACAATGAGCAGTTCTTC.

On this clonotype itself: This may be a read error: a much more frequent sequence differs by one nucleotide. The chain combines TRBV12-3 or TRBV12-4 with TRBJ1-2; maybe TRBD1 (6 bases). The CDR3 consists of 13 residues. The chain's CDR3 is CAGSIISGAGYTF. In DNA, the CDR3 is TGTGCCGGCAGTATAATATCGGGGGCTGGCTACACCTTC.

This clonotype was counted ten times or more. This chain's CDR3 is CSITGGHEQYF. In DNA form, the CDR3 reads TGCAGCATAACAGGGGGCCACGAGCAGTACTTC. This sequence joins TRBV29-1 and TRBJ2-7; 9 nucleotides agree with TRBD1. The germline gives CDR1 SQVTM, CDR2 ANQGSEA. The V segment lost 8 bases and the J segment 5 bases; nucleotides outside the gene matches: 4. This CDR3 contains 11 residues.